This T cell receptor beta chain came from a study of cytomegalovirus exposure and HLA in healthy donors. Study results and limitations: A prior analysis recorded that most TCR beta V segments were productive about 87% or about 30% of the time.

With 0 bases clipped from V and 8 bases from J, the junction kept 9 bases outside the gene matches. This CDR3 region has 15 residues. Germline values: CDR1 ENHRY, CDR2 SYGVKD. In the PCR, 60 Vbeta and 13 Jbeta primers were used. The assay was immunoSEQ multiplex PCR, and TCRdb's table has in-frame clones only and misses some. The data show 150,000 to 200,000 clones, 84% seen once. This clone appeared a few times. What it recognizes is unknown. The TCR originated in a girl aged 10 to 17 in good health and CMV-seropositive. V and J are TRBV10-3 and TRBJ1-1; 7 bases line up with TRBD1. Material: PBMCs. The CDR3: CAISESRGREDEAFF. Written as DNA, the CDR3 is TGTGCCATCAGTGAGTCAAGGGGGCGCGAGGACGAAGCTTTCTTT.